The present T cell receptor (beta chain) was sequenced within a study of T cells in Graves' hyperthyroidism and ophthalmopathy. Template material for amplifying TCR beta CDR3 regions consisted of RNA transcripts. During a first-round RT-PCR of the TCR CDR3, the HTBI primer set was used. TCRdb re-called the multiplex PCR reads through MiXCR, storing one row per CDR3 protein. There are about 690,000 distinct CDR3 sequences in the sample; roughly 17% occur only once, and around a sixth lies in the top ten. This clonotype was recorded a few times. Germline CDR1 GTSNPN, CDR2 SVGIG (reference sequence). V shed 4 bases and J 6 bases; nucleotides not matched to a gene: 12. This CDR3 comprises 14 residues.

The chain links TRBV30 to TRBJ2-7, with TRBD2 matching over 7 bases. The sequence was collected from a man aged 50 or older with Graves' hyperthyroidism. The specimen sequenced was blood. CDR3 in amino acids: CAWKVRASGCEQYF. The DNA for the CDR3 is TGTGCCTGGAAAGTAAGGGCTAGCGGATGCGAGCAGTACTTC.